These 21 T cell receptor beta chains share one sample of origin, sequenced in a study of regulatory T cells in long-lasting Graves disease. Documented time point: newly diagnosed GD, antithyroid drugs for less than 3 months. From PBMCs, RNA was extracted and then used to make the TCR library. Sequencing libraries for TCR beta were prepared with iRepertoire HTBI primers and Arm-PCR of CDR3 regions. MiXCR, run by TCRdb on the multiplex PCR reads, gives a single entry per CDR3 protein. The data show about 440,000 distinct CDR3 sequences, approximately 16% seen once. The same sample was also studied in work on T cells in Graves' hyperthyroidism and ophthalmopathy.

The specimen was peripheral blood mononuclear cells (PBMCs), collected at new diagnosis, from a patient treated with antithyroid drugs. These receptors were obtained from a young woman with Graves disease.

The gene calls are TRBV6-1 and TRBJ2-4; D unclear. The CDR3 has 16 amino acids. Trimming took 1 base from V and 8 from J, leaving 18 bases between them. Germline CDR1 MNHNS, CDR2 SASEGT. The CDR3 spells CASSEGAYSKKDIQYF. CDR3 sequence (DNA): TGTGCCAGCAGTGAAGGGGCCTATTCAAAAAAAGACATTCAGTACTTC.

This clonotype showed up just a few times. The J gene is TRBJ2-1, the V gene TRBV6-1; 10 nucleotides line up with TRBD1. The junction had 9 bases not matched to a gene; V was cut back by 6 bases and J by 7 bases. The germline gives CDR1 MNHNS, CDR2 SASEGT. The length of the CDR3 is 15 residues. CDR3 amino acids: CASRNRDRGLNEQFF. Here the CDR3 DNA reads TGTGCCAGCAGGAACCGGGACAGGGGTTTAAATGAGCAGTTCTTC.

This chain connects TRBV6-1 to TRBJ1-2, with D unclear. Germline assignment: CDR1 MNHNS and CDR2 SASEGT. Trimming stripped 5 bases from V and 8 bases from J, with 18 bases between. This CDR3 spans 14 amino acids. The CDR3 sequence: CASSPSGVTKGYTF. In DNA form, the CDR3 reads TGTGCCAGCAGTCCCAGTGGGGTGACGAAAGGCTACACCTTC.

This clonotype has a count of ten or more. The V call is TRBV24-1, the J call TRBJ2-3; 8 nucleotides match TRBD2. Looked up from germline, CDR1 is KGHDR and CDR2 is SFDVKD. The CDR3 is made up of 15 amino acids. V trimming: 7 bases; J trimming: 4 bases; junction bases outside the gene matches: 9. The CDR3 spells CATSEGGAGADTQYF. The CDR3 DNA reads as TGTGCCACCAGCGAAGGGGGAGCGGGGGCAGATACGCAGTATTTT.

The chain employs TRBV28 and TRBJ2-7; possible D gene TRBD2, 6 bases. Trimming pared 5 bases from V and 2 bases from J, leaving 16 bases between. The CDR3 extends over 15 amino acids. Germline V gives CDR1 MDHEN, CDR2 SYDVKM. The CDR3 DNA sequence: TGTGCCAGCAGTCCCCCGGGGGTGGCGGCCTACGAGCAGTACTTC. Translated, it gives CASSPPGVAAYEQYF.

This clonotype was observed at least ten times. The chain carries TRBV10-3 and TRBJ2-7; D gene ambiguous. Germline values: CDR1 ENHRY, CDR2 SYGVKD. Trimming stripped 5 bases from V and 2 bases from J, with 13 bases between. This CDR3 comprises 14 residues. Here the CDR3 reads CAISPGPQAYEQYF. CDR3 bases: TGTGCCATCAGTCCTGGACCGCAAGCCTACGAGCAGTACTTC.

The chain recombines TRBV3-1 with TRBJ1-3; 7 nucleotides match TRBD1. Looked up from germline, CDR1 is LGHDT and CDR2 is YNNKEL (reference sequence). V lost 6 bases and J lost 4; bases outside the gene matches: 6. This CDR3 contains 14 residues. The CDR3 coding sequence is TGTGCCAGCAGGCAGACAGGGTTCGGAAACACCATATATTTT. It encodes CASRQTGFGNTIYF.

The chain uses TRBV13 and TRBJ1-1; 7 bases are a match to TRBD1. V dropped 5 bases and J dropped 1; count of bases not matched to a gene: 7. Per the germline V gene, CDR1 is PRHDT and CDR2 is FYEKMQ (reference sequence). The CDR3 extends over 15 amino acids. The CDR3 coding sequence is TGTGCCAGCAGCCCCCAGGGACAGACGAACACTGAAGCTTTCTTT. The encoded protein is CASSPQGQTNTEAFF. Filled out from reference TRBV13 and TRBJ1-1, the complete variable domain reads AAGVIQSPRHLIKEKRETATLKCYPIPRHDTVYWYQQGPGQDPQFLISFYEKMQSDKGSIPDRFSAQQFSDYHSELNMSSLELGDSALYFCASSPQGQTNTEAFFGQGTRLTVV.

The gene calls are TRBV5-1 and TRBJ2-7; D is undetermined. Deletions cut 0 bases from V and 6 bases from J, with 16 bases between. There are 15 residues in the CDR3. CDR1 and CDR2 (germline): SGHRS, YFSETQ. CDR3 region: CASSLEGPPGGEQYF. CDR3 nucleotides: TGCGCCAGCAGCTTGGAAGGGCCTCCGGGCGGCGAGCAGTACTTC. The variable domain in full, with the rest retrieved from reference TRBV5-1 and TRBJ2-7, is KAGVTQTPRYLIKTRGQQVTLSCSPISGHRSVSWYQQTPGQGLQFLFEYFSETQRNKGNFPGRFSGRQFSNSRSEMNVSTLELGDSALYLCASSLEGPPGGEQYFGPGTRLTVT.

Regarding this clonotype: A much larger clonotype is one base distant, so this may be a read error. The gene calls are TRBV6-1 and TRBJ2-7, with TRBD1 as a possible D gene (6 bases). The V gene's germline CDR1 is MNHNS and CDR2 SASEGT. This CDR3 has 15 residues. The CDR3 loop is CASSVEQGNRYGQYF. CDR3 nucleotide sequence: TGTGCCAGCAGTGTGGAACAGGGAAATAGATACGGGCAGTACTTC.

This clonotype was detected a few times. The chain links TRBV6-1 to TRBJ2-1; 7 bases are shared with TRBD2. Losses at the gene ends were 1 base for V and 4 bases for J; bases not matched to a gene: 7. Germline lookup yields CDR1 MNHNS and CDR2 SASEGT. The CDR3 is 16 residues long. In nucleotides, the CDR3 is TGTGCCAGCAGTGAAGAAAGGACTAGAACGTACAATGAGCAGTTCTTC. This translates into CASSEERTRTYNEQFF.

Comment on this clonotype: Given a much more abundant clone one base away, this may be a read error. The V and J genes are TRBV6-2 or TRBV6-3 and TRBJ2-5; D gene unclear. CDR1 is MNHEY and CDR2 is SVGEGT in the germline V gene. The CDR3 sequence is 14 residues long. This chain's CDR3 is CASSYGWYQGTQYF. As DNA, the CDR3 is TGTGCCAGCAGTTACGGTTGGTACCAAGGGACCCAGTACTTC.

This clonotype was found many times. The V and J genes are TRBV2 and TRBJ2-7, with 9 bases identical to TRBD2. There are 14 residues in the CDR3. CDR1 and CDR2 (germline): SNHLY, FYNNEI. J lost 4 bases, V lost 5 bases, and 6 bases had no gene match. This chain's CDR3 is CASSRAGLAYEQYF. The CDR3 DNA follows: TGTGCCAGCAGTCGGGCGGGACTAGCATACGAGCAGTACTTC.

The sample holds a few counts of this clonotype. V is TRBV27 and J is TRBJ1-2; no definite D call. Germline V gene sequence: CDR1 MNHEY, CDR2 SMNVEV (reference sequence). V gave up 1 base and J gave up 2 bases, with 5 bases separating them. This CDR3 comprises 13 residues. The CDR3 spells CASSLYGNYGYTF. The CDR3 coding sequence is TGTGCCAGCAGTTTATACGGAAACTATGGCTACACCTTC.

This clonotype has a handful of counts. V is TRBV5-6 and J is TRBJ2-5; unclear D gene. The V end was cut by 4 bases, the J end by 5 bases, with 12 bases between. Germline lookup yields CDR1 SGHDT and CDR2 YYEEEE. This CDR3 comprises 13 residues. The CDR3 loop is CASSQVRRETQYF. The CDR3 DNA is TGTGCCAGCAGCCAAGTTCGGCGTGAGACCCAGTACTTC.

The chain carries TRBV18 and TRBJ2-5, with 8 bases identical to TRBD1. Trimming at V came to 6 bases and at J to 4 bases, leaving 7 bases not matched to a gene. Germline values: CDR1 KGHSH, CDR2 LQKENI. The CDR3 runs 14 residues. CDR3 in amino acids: CASSHQGAGETQYF. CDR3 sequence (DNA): TGTGCCAGCTCCCATCAGGGGGCTGGAGAGACCCAGTACTTC.

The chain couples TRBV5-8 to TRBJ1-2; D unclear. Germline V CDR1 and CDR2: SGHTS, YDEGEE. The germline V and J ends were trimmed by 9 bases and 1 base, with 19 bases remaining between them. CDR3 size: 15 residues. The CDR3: CANWRSGSINYGYTF. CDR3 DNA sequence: TGTGCCAATTGGCGATCAGGAAGTATTAACTATGGCTACACCTTC.

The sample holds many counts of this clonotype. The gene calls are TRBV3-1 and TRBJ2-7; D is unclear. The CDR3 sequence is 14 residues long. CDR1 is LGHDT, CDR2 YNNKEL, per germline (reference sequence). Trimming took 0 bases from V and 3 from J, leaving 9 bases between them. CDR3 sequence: CASSQDPTGYEQYF. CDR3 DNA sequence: TGTGCCAGCAGCCAAGACCCCACCGGCTACGAGCAGTACTTC.

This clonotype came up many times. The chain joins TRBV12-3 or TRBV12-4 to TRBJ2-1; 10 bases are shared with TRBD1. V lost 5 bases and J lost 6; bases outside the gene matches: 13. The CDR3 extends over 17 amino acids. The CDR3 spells CASSLGQGSWSPNEQFF. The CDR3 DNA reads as TGTGCCAGCAGTCTGGGACAGGGGTCATGGTCTCCCAATGAGCAGTTCTTC.

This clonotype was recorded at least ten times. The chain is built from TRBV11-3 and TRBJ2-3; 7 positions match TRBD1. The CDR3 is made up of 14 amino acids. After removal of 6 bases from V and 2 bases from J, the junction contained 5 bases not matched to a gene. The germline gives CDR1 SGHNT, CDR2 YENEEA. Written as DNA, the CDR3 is TGTGCCAGCAGTTTTGGACAGGACACAGATACGCAGTATTTT. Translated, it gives CASSFGQDTDTQYF.

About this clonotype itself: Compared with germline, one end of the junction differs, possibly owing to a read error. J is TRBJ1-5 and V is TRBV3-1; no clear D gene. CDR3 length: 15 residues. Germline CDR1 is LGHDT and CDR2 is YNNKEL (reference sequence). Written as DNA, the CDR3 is TGTGTCAGCAGCCGCACAAAGAATAGCAATCAGCCCCAGCATTTT. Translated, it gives CVSSRTKNSNQPQHF.